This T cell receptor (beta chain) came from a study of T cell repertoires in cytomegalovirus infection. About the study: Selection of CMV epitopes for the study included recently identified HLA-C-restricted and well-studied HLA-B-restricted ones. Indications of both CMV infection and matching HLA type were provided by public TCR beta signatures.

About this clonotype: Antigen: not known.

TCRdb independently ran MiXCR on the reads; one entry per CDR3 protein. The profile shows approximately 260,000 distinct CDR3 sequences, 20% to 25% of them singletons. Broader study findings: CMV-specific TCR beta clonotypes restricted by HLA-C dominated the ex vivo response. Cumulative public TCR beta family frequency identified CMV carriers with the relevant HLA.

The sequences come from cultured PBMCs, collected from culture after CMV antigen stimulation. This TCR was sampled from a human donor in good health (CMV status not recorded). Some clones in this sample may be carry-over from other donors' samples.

CDR3 in DNA: TGTGCCAGCAGCTCGCCGGTAGGTAGTTTCTACAATGAGCAGTTCTTC. This sequence encodes CASSSPVGSFYNEQFF. V usage is TRBV7-4 and J usage is TRBJ2-1; D remains unclear. Looked up from germline, CDR1 is SGHVT and CDR2 is SQSDAQ. The CDR3 totals 16 residues. V dropped 4 bases and J dropped 3 bases, with 16 bases sitting between them.